A selection of T cell receptor beta chains follows, all from one sample in a study of blood T cell repertoires in COVID-19. TCRdb keeps only in-frame clones here, not all; method: immunoSEQ multiplex PCR. The sample lists around 150,000 clones; roughly 86% were seen once. Sequencing was performed on peripheral blood. The origin of the receptors is a woman aged 55-69 years who had recovered from COVID-19. CDR3s include the opening cysteine and the closing phenylalanine or tryptophan. D genes are given only for firm matches. Clone sizes are given selectively: once, few, many, or a class where the clone is expanded.

few | TRBJ2-3 | TRBD2 | TRBV23-1 | CASSQKRRESTYTQYF | TGCGCCAGCAGTCAAAAACGGCGGGAGAGCACCTATACGCAGTATTTT
NA | TRBJ1-1 | NA | TRBV28 | CASRRSTEAFF | TGTGCCAGCAGGCGTAGCACTGAAGCTTTCTTT
NA | TRBJ2-3 | NA | TRBV5-1 | CASSLEGGADTQYF | TGCGCCAGCAGCTTGGAAGGGGGGGCGGATACGCAGTATTTT
NA | TRBJ2-2 | TRBD1 | TRBV2 | CASRTGTGAGELFF | TGTGCCAGCAGAACCGGGACAGGGGCCGGGGAGCTGTTTTTT
NA | TRBJ2-6 | NA | TRBV27 | CASSSRGAGANVLTF | TGTGCCAGCAGCAGCAGGGGAGCCGGGGCCAACGTCCTGACTTTC
NA | TRBJ2-7 | TRBD1 | TRBV29-1 | CSVDGGQGEYF | TGCAGCGTGGATGGTGGACAGGGGGAGTACTTC
NA | TRBJ2-3 | NA | TRBV10-3 | CAISESSAGTQYF | TGTGCCATCAGTGAGTCTTCCGCAGGTACGCAGTATTTT
once | TRBJ1-4 | NA | TRBV28 | CASSTYNEKLFF | TGTGCCAGCAGTACTTATAATGAAAAACTGTTTTTT
NA | TRBJ2-3 | NA | TRBV15 | CATSRLLGLDTQYF | TGTGCCACCAGCAGGCTCCTGGGGCTAGATACGCAGTATTTT
NA | TRBJ2-3 | NA | TRBV6-4 | CASSSGRTDTQYF | TGTGCCAGCAGTTCAGGTCGCACAGATACGCAGTATTTT
NA | TRBJ1-1 | TRBD1 | TRBV4-2 | CASSRTGQGNTEAFF | TGTGCCAGCAGCCGGACGGGACAGGGCAACACTGAAGCTTTCTTT
NA | TRBJ1-1 | NA | TRBV12-3/TRBV12-4 | CASRVTLSTEAFF | TGTGCCAGCAGGGTAACATTAAGCACTGAAGCTTTCTTT
NA | TRBJ1-3 | TRBD1 | TRBV30 | CAWTRDRGLSVSSGNTIYF | TGTGCCTGGACCCGAGACAGGGGGCTGTCTGTTAGCTCTGGAAACACCATATATTTT
NA | TRBJ2-5 | TRBD2 | TRBV11-2 | CASRGTGGETQYF | TGTGCCAGCAGGGGGACGGGGGGGGAGACCCAGTACTTC
NA | TRBJ2-5 | TRBD2 | TRBV5-4 | CASSLQAGGSETQYF | TGTGCCAGCAGCTTGCAAGCGGGGGGGAGTGAGACCCAGTACTTC
NA | TRBJ1-5 | NA | TRBV3-1/TRBV3-2 | CASSQGGGFTRRQPQHF | TGTGCCAGCAGCCAGGGAGGAGGGTTTACAAGGAGGCAGCCCCAGCATTTT
NA | TRBJ2-3 | TRBD2 | TRBV15 | CATSPGLAVGTDTQYF | TGTGCCACCAGTCCGGGACTAGCGGTCGGCACAGATACGCAGTATTTT
NA | TRBJ2-5 | TRBD1 | TRBV28 | CASTLRGQQYQETQYF | TGTGCCAGCACCCTACGGGGACAGCAGTACCAAGAGACCCAGTACTTC
NA | TRBJ2-3 | NA | TRBV2 | CASSTWLDTQYF | TGTGCCAGCAGTACCTGGCTAGATACGCAGTATTTT
NA | TRBJ2-1 | NA | TRBV4-3 | CASSQTGSLLYNEQFF | TGCGCCAGCAGCCAAACCGGTAGTCTGCTCTACAATGAGCAGTTCTTC
NA | TRBJ2-7 | TRBD1 | TRBV23-1 | CASSQSITLDPGQPPRYEQYF | TGCGCCAGCAGTCAATCCATTACATTGGATCCGGGACAGCCTCCTCGCTACGAGCAGTACTTC
NA | TRBJ1-4 | NA | TRBV11-2 | CASSFAAEKLFF | TGTGCCAGCAGCTTTGCCGCGGAAAAACTGTTTTTT
NA | TRBJ1-1 | NA | TRBV19 | CASSIQGRNTEAFF | TGTGCCAGTAGTATACAGGGGCGGAACACTGAAGCTTTCTTT
once | TRBJ1-2 | NA | TRBV6-5 | CASSSPGESNYGYTF | TGTGCCAGCAGTTCCCCAGGGGAGTCTAACTATGGCTACACCTTC
NA | TRBJ2-3 | TRBD2 | TRBV29-1 | CSVASGGADTQYF | TGCAGCGTTGCTAGCGGGGGTGCAGATACGCAGTATTTT
NA | TRBJ1-4 | NA | TRBV28 | CASSFGGEENEKLFF | TGTGCCAGCAGTTTTGGAGGGGAAGAAAATGAAAAACTGTTTTTT
NA | TRBJ1-6 | TRBD1 | TRBV9 | CASSANPDREPPLHF | TGTGCCAGCAGCGCGAACCCTGACAGGGAACCACCCCTCCACTTT
NA | TRBJ2-7 | TRBD1 | TRBV19 | CASSINRGPSEQYF | TGTGCCAGTAGTATCAACAGGGGGCCAAGCGAGCAGTACTTC
NA | TRBJ1-6 | NA | TRBV28 | CASSLAGNSPLHF | TGTGCCAGCAGTTTAGCAGGCAATTCACCCCTCCACTTT
NA | TRBJ2-7 | TRBD1 | TRBV7-2 | CASSSGTGFLNEQYF | TGTGCCAGCAGCTCCGGGACAGGGTTCCTAAACGAGCAGTACTTC
once | TRBJ2-7 | NA | TRBV7-9 | CASSFVYEQYF | TGTGCCAGCAGCTTCGTCTACGAGCAGTACTTC
NA | TRBJ2-2 | NA | TRBV5-1 | CASSLAQANTGELFF | TGCGCCAGCAGCTTGGCTCAGGCGAACACCGGGGAGCTGTTTTTT
once | TRBJ2-7 | NA | TRBV5-6 | CASSLVPGSGYEQYF | TGTGCCAGCAGCTTGGTACCGGGGAGCGGCTACGAGCAGTACTTC
NA | TRBJ2-1 | NA | TRBV5-1 | CASSLGVTGLGNNEQFF | TGCGCCAGCAGCTTGGGAGTTACGGGACTGGGGAACAATGAGCAGTTCTTC
NA | TRBJ2-3 | NA | TRBV5-5 | CASSLEGQEVDTQYF | TGTGCCAGCAGCTTGGAGGGCCAGGAGGTAGATACGCAGTATTTT
NA | TRBJ2-7 | TRBD1 | TRBV7-8 | CASSPGRQGVYEQYF | TGTGCCAGCAGCCCAGGGAGACAGGGCGTGTACGAGCAGTACTTC
few | TRBJ2-3 | NA | TRBV7-9 | CASSSYGGITDTQYF | TGTGCCAGCAGCTCCTACGGGGGTATCACAGATACGCAGTATTTT
NA | TRBJ1-1 | TRBD1 | TRBV18 | CASSPRTGNTEAFF | TGTGCCAGCTCACCAAGGACAGGGAACACTGAAGCTTTCTTT
NA | TRBJ1-4 | TRBD1 | TRBV2 | CATLRQGNEKLFF | TGTGCCACACTCAGACAGGGGAATGAAAAACTGTTTTTT
NA | TRBJ2-1 | TRBD1 | TRBV7-6 | CASSSPGQGALGQFF | TGTGCCAGCAGCTCTCCGGGACAGGGGGCGCTGGGGCAGTTCTTC
NA | TRBJ1-2 | NA | TRBV3-1/TRBV3-2 | CASSPGDYGYTF | TGTGCCAGCAGCCCAGGCGACTATGGCTACACCTTC
NA | TRBJ2-1 | TRBD2 | TRBV28 | CASSSAALAGGSYNEQFF | TGTGCCAGCAGTTCGGCGGCACTAGCGGGGGGCTCCTACAATGAGCAGTTCTTC
NA | TRBJ2-2 | TRBD2 | TRBV5-1 | CASSYGAVIAGTGELFF | TGCGCCAGCAGCTATGGCGCGGTGATAGCGGGGACCGGGGAGCTGTTTTTT
NA | TRBJ1-1 | TRBD1 | TRBV11-2 | CASSSWASPGQGFETEAFF | TGTGCCAGCAGCTCCTGGGCATCTCCGGGACAGGGTTTCGAGACTGAAGCTTTCTTT
NA | TRBJ1-5 | TRBD1 | TRBV15 | CATSPGTGGNQPQHF | TGTGCCACCAGCCCCGGGACAGGGGGCAATCAGCCCCAGCATTTT
NA | TRBJ2-1 | NA | TRBV28 | CASSLYKSGGNEQFF | TGTGCCAGCAGTTTATACAAGTCAGGCGGGAATGAGCAGTTCTTC
NA | TRBJ1-2 | TRBD1 | TRBV2 | CASSEQGQPNYGYTF | TGTGCCAGCAGTGAACAGGGACAGCCTAACTATGGCTACACCTTC
NA | TRBJ1-2 | NA | TRBV5-1 | CASRPVSEANYGYTF | TGCGCCAGCAGGCCGGTTTCCGAAGCTAACTATGGCTACACCTTC
NA | TRBJ1-1 | NA | TRBV16 | CASSQLFSRVNTEAFF | TGTGCCAGCAGCCAATTATTTTCTCGGGTGAACACTGAAGCTTTCTTT
NA | TRBJ2-7 | TRBD2 | TRBV3-1/TRBV3-2 | CASSPGTTTYEQYF | TGTGCCAGCAGCCCCGGGACTACAACCTACGAGCAGTACTTC
NA | TRBJ2-2 | TRBD2 | TRBV5-4 | CASSSGTSGGARGELFF | TGTGCCAGCAGCTCCGGGACTAGCGGGGGAGCGAGGGGGGAGCTGTTTTTT
NA | TRBJ2-7 | TRBD1 | TRBV5-5 | CASSRDRDYEQYF | TGTGCCAGCAGCAGGGACAGGGACTACGAGCAGTACTTC
few | TRBJ2-2 | NA | TRBV5-1 | CASKGEANTGELFF | TGCGCCAGCAAAGGGGAAGCGAACACCGGGGAGCTGTTTTTT
NA | TRBJ1-1 | NA | TRBV7-9 | CASRALGAGNTEAFF | TGTGCCAGCAGAGCCTTAGGGGCTGGCAACACTGAAGCTTTCTTT